This TCR beta chain was sequenced in a study of blood T cell repertoires in COVID-19. Enrolled through a virtual design, the participants were between 18 and 89 years of age and came from about two dozen US areas. Methods used by the authors: Nucleated cell counts were estimated from reference gene primer amplification. Profiling relied on immunoSEQ multiplex PCR, and the TCRdb table lists in-frame clones only, not all of them. The DNA gave D and trimming, while V, J and clone size come from that table. The repertoire has 300,000 to 450,000 clones, roughly nine tenths of them found once; the top ten carry approximately 1%. J gave up 4 bases and V 3 bases, and 11 bases lay outside the gene matches. This CDR3 region has 17 residues. Germline V lookup: CDR1 SGDLS, CDR2 YYNGEE.

This receptor was identified in a man younger than 35 who had recovered from COVID-19. The J gene is TRBJ2-7, the V gene TRBV9, with 12 bases fitting TRBD2. The sequenced sample consisted of PBMCs or T cells enriched from blood (not recorded which). The CDR3: CASSAQDLTSGSYEQYF. In DNA form, the CDR3 reads TGTGCCAGCAGCGCCCAGGACCTGACTAGCGGGAGTTACGAGCAGTACTTC. Looking up the rest from reference TRBV9 and TRBJ2-7 gives the full variable domain: DSGVTQTPKHLITATGQRVTLRCSPRSGDLSVYWYQQSLDQGLQFLIQYYNGEERAKGNILERFSAQQFPDLHSELNLSSLELGDSALYFCASSAQDLTSGSYEQYFGPGTRLTVT.